This TCR beta chain was sequenced for a study of T cell changes during pregnancy in multiple sclerosis. Assay: immunoSEQ multiplex PCR; the TCRdb copy retains only in-frame clones and omits some. The sample shows some 93,000 clones, about nine tenths of them seen only once. The V gene's germline CDR1 is SNHLY and CDR2 FYNNEI. The germline V and J ends were trimmed by 6 bases and 1 base, with 13 bases remaining between them. The CDR3 length is 15 residues. The chain recombines TRBV2 with TRBJ1-5, with D perhaps TRBD1 (5 bases). The sequence was collected from a female donor in good health, enrolled as a control in a pregnancy study. The specimen was peripheral blood, collected after pregnancy. CDR3 amino acids: CASRTGGMSNQPQHF. The CDR3 DNA reads TGTGCCAGCAGGACCGGGGGTATGAGCAATCAGCCCCAGCATTTT. The full variable domain, its missing parts supplied by reference TRBV2 and TRBJ1-5, is EPEVTQTPSHQVTQMGQEVILRCVPISNHLYFYWYRQILGQKVEFLVSFYNNEISEKSEIFDDQFSVERPDGSNFTLKIRSTKLEDSAMYFCASRTGGMSNQPQHFGDGTRLSIL.